This entry lists 26 T cell receptor beta chains sequenced from one sample in a study of T cell clones after liver transplantation. Repertoires were generated with immunoSEQ multiplex PCR, while TCRdb's copy carries only in-frame clones and drops some. The sample contains about 75,000 clones, around 84% of which appear only once. The source was CD4+ T cells from blood, collected 48 months after liver transplant. Every receptor here comes from a human patient who received a liver transplant. Some T cells may arise from the graft donor.

The chain is built from TRBV4-3 and TRBJ2-5, with 14 bases matching TRBD2. Germline lookup yields CDR1 LGHNA and CDR2 YSLEER. This CDR3 contains 16 residues. The trim removed 3 bases at V and 2 bases at J, leaving 2 bases unmatched. CDR3 region: CASSQGTSGGQETQYF. CDR3 coding DNA: TGCGCCAGCAGCCAGGGGACTAGCGGGGGTCAAGAGACCCAGTACTTC.

The chain is built from TRBV7-2 and TRBJ2-1; no definite D call. Trimming left V 4 bases short and J 9 bases short, with 16 bases between. Germline V lookup: CDR1 SGHTA, CDR2 FQGNSA. The CDR3 has 14 residues. Written as DNA, the CDR3 is TGTGCCAGCAGCTCGGCGAGGAGCCCCAGTGAGCAGTTCTTC. Protein product: CASSSARSPSEQFF.

This clone was seen more than once but under ten times. Written as DNA, the CDR3 is TGTGCCAGCAGCTTCGGTCTTCACAGGGGGCCTGGGGCCAACGTCCTGACTTTC. Translation gives CASSFGLHRGPGANVLTF. The chain joins TRBV7-9 to TRBJ2-6; 9 nucleotides match TRBD1. Germline CDR1 SEHNR, CDR2 FQNEAQ (reference sequence). V dropped 3 bases and J dropped 2; count of bases not matched to a gene: 8. The CDR3 runs to 18 residues.

To note about this clone: Germline is not matched at one junction end, which may reflect a read error. V is TRBV14 and J is TRBJ2-3; 8 nucleotides line up with TRBD1. Germline V gene lookup returns CDR1 SGHDN and CDR2 FVKESK. The CDR3 spans 15 residues. For the CDR3, the DNA is TGTACCAGCAGTTACAGGGGGACAAGCACAGATACGCAGTATTTT. Protein sequence: CTSSYRGTSTDTQYF.

This chain connects TRBV5-1 to TRBJ2-3; 12 bases agree with TRBD2. CDR1 and CDR2 from the germline V gene are SGHRS and YFSETQ. The CDR3 totals 16 residues. Losses at the gene ends were 0 bases for V and 4 bases for J; bases not matched to a gene: 3. The DNA for the CDR3 is TGCGCCAGCAGCTTGGGGACTAGCGGGATAGCAGATACGCAGTATTTT. Its protein is CASSLGTSGIADTQYF.

The genes are TRBV2 and TRBJ1-2; D may be TRBD1 (5 bases). V was pared by 5 bases and J by 8 bases, with 9 bases between. Germline CDR1 SNHLY, CDR2 FYNNEI. CDR3 length: 11 residues. CDR3 bases: TGTGCCAGCAGTTACAGGAGCGGCTACACCTTC. Encoded protein: CASSYRSGYTF.

This chain uses TRBV5-6 with TRBJ2-7; D remains unclear. The germline gives CDR1 SGHDT, CDR2 YYEEEE. V was cut by 1 base and J by 2 bases, with 10 bases left in between. The CDR3 sequence is 14 residues long. In nucleotides, the CDR3 is TGTGCCAGCAGCTTGTCGATTCAGCCCTACGAGCAGTACTTC. As protein: CASSLSIQPYEQYF.

The chain combines TRBV6-1 with TRBJ2-3; D is unclear. Trimming cost V 2 bases and J 3 bases, with 9 bases left between them. The germline V gene has CDR1 MNHNS and CDR2 SASEGT. The CDR3 length is 14 residues. CDR3 nucleotides: TGTGCCAGCAGTGAAACTCTAGGGACAGATACGCAGTATTTT. It is translated as CASSETLGTDTQYF.

The sample holds a few counts of this clone. The rearrangement uses TRBV5-1 and TRBJ2-1, with 10 bases aligning to TRBD1. CDR3 length: 15 amino acids. Germline V gives CDR1 SGHRS, CDR2 YFSETQ. The J segment lost 4 bases and the V segment lost 4 bases, leaving 5 bases of the junction unmatched. Written as DNA, the CDR3 is TGCGCCAGCAGCCCAGGGACAGGGGCATACAATGAGCAGTTCTTC. It yields the protein CASSPGTGAYNEQFF.

V and J are TRBV5-1 and TRBJ2-3; TRBD2 agrees at 7 bases. The J segment lost 2 bases and the V segment lost 2 bases, leaving 8 bases of the junction unmatched. In germline, CDR1 is SGHRS, CDR2 YFSETQ. The length of the CDR3 is 16 residues. The CDR3 sequence is CASSLNSGGPTDTQYF. CDR3 bases: TGCGCCAGCAGCTTAAATTCGGGGGGACCCACAGATACGCAGTATTTT.

The CDR3 loop reads CATHFRGESTDTQYF. Written as DNA, the CDR3 is TGTGCCACCCACTTCCGGGGGGAGAGCACAGATACGCAGTATTTT. The V call is TRBV27, the J call TRBJ2-3; 7 bases agree with TRBD2. CDR1 is MNHEY, CDR2 SMNVEV, per germline (reference sequence). The CDR3 runs 15 residues. V shed 10 bases and J 0 bases; nucleotides not matched to a gene: 10.

The chain is built from TRBV6-4 and TRBJ2-1; 16 bases are shared with TRBD2. This CDR3 contains 17 residues. Trimming cost V 6 bases and J 2 bases; bases outside gene matches: 4. Per germline, CDR1 MRHNA and CDR2 SNTAGT. CDR3 coding DNA: TGTGCCAGCAGCTCCGGGACTAGCGGGGGGGCCTACAATGAGCAGTTCTTC. Protein product: CASSSGTSGGAYNEQFF.

The chain is built from TRBV6-5 and TRBJ2-5; tentatively, D is TRBD1 (5 bases). The assigned J gene may be wrong: the sequence end matches TRBJ2-7 better. The CDR3 is made up of 12 amino acids. The germline gives CDR1 MNHEY, CDR2 SVGAGI. CDR3 DNA: TGTGCCAGCAGCTTAGACAGCTACGAGCAGTACTTC. Translated: CASSLDSYEQYF.

The chain uses TRBV5-4 and TRBJ2-1; the match to TRBD2 covers 14 bases. Germline V gives CDR1 SGHNT, CDR2 YYREEE (reference sequence). This CDR3 has 17 amino acids. The V segment lost 4 bases and the J segment 7 bases; nucleotides outside the gene matches: 10. The CDR3 DNA reads TGTGCCAGCAGCCCGGGACTAGCGGGAGTGGGAGAAAATGAGCAGTTCTTC. Translating gives CASSPGLAGVGENEQFF.

The V gene is TRBV28, the J gene TRBJ1-4, with D tentatively TRBD1 (5 bases). The V gene's germline CDR1 is MDHEN and CDR2 SYDVKM. Trimming pared 5 bases from V and 1 base from J, leaving 20 bases between. This CDR3 has 18 residues. Written as DNA, the CDR3 is TGTGCCAGCAGTGACGACAGCAGGACGGGGCAAACTAATGAAAAACTGTTTTTT. Its protein product is CASSDDSRTGQTNEKLFF. The whole variable domain, remainder taken from reference TRBV28 and TRBJ1-4, is DVKVTQSSRYLVKRTGEKVFLECVQDMDHENMFWYRQDPGLGLRLIYFSYDVKMKEKGDIPEGYSVSREKKERFSLILESASTNQTSMYLCASSDDSRTGQTNEKLFFGSGTQLSVL.

The rearrangement uses TRBV5-4 and TRBJ2-1, with a possible D match to TRBD2 (6 bases). The CDR3 loop spans 16 amino acids. Trimming removed 3 bases at V and 7 bases at J, with 20 bases between. Germline V lookup: CDR1 SGHNT, CDR2 YYREEE (reference sequence). The chain's CDR3 is CASSSGGPRRVNEQFF. CDR3 bases: TGTGCCAGCAGCTCTGGAGGGCCAAGGAGGGTGAATGAGCAGTTCTTC. The whole variable domain, filled in from reference TRBV5-4 and TRBJ2-1, reads ETGVTQSPTHLIKTRGQQVTLRCSSQSGHNTVSWYQQALGQGPQFIFQYYREEENGRGNFPPRFSGLQFPNYSSELNVNALELDDSALYLCASSSGGPRRVNEQFFGPGTRLTVL.

This clone was seen once. J is TRBJ2-7 and V is TRBV21-1; the D call TRBD1 from the table was never checked on the DNA. TRBV21-1 is reported as a pseudogene. The CDR3 contains 16 residues. As DNA, the CDR3 is TGTGCCAGCAGCAAAGACAAACTGGACAGGGTACACGAGCAGTACTTC. Translated, it gives CASSKDKLDRVHEQYF.

CDR3 bases: TGTGCCAGTAGCCTCCTCAGGGATCAGCCCCAGCATTTT. Translation gives CASSLLRDQPQHF. This chain connects TRBV19 to TRBJ1-5, with D perhaps matching TRBD1 (5 bases). The CDR3 extends over 13 amino acids. The ends were cut back, 6 bases at V and 5 bases at J, with 11 bases in the middle. Germline V gene sequence: CDR1 LNHDA, CDR2 SQIVND (reference sequence).

The V and J genes are TRBV19 and TRBJ1-5, with no clear D. Germline V gene sequence: CDR1 LNHDA, CDR2 SQIVND (reference sequence). Between the trimmed V and J ends, which lost 4 bases and 6 bases, there was a span of 4 bases. The CDR3 extends over 11 amino acids. This chain's CDR3 is CASSTVQPQHF. The CDR3 nucleotides are TGTGCCAGTAGTACGGTTCAGCCCCAGCATTTT.

The chain recombines TRBV27 with TRBJ2-1; D is unclear. Germline V gene data show CDR1 as MNHEY and CDR2 as SMNVEV (reference sequence). This CDR3 is built from 19 residues. V was pared by 6 bases and J by 4 bases, with 28 bases between. The CDR3 here is CASSPINPDNRSPYNEQFF. CDR3 DNA: TGTGCCAGCAGCCCTATAAACCCGGATAATAGGTCCCCTTACAATGAGCAGTTCTTC.

This clone was seen a few times. V gene TRBV11-2 combines with J gene TRBJ2-1; weak D call: TRBD2 (5 bases). Trimming removed 1 base at V and 5 bases at J, with 12 bases between. Per germline, CDR1 SGHAT and CDR2 FQNNGV. The CDR3 covers 15 residues. The CDR3 region has the DNA TGTGCCAGCAGCTTAGCCCCGAGGGCCCACAATGAGCAGTTCTTC. It specifies CASSLAPRAHNEQFF.

The V call is TRBV7-2, the J call TRBJ2-5; 7 bases match TRBD2. In germline, CDR1 is SGHTA, CDR2 FQGNSA. This CDR3 is 12 amino acids long. V dropped 8 bases and J dropped 4; count of bases not matched to a gene: 4. CDR3 residues: CASGGGVETQYF. In DNA form, the CDR3 reads TGTGCCAGCGGGGGGGGTGTAGAGACCCAGTACTTC.

The chain recombines TRBV2 with TRBJ2-3, with D perhaps matching TRBD1 or TRBD2 (6 bases each). CDR3 length: 16 residues. The V gene lost 5 bases and the J gene lost 0 bases, with 15 bases spanning the gap. Germline CDR1 reads SNHLY; CDR2 reads FYNNEI. Here the CDR3 DNA reads TGTGCCAGCAGTAAACTAACGGGGGCTAGCACAGATACGCAGTATTTT. Amino acids: CASSKLTGASTDTQYF.

The J gene is TRBJ2-1, the V gene TRBV5-1; D gene ambiguous. Trimming left V 1 base short and J 5 bases short, with 7 bases between. In germline, CDR1 is SGHRS, CDR2 YFSETQ. The CDR3 has 13 amino acids. Here the CDR3 reads CASSLPSHNEQFF. CDR3 in DNA: TGCGCCAGCAGCTTGCCCAGCCACAATGAGCAGTTCTTC.

For the CDR3, the DNA is TGCGCCAGCAGCCGGGGACAGGGGATTTCTCACGAGCAGTACTTC. Translation: CASSRGQGISHEQYF. The chain combines TRBV4-1 with TRBJ2-7; 10 bases are shared with TRBD1. Germline V gene lookup returns CDR1 MGHRA and CDR2 YSYEKL. This CDR3 has 15 residues. Trimming removed 4 bases from V and 5 bases from J; junction bases left unmatched: 8.

This chain connects TRBV19 to TRBJ2-1; 7 bases line up with TRBD2. Germline V lookup: CDR1 LNHDA, CDR2 SQIVND (reference sequence). The CDR3 length is 15 residues. The J segment lost 6 bases and the V segment lost 3 bases, leaving 8 bases of the junction unmatched. The CDR3 here is CASSIKGGTFNEQFF. The CDR3 region has the DNA TGTGCCAGTAGTATTAAGGGAGGGACGTTCAATGAGCAGTTCTTC.